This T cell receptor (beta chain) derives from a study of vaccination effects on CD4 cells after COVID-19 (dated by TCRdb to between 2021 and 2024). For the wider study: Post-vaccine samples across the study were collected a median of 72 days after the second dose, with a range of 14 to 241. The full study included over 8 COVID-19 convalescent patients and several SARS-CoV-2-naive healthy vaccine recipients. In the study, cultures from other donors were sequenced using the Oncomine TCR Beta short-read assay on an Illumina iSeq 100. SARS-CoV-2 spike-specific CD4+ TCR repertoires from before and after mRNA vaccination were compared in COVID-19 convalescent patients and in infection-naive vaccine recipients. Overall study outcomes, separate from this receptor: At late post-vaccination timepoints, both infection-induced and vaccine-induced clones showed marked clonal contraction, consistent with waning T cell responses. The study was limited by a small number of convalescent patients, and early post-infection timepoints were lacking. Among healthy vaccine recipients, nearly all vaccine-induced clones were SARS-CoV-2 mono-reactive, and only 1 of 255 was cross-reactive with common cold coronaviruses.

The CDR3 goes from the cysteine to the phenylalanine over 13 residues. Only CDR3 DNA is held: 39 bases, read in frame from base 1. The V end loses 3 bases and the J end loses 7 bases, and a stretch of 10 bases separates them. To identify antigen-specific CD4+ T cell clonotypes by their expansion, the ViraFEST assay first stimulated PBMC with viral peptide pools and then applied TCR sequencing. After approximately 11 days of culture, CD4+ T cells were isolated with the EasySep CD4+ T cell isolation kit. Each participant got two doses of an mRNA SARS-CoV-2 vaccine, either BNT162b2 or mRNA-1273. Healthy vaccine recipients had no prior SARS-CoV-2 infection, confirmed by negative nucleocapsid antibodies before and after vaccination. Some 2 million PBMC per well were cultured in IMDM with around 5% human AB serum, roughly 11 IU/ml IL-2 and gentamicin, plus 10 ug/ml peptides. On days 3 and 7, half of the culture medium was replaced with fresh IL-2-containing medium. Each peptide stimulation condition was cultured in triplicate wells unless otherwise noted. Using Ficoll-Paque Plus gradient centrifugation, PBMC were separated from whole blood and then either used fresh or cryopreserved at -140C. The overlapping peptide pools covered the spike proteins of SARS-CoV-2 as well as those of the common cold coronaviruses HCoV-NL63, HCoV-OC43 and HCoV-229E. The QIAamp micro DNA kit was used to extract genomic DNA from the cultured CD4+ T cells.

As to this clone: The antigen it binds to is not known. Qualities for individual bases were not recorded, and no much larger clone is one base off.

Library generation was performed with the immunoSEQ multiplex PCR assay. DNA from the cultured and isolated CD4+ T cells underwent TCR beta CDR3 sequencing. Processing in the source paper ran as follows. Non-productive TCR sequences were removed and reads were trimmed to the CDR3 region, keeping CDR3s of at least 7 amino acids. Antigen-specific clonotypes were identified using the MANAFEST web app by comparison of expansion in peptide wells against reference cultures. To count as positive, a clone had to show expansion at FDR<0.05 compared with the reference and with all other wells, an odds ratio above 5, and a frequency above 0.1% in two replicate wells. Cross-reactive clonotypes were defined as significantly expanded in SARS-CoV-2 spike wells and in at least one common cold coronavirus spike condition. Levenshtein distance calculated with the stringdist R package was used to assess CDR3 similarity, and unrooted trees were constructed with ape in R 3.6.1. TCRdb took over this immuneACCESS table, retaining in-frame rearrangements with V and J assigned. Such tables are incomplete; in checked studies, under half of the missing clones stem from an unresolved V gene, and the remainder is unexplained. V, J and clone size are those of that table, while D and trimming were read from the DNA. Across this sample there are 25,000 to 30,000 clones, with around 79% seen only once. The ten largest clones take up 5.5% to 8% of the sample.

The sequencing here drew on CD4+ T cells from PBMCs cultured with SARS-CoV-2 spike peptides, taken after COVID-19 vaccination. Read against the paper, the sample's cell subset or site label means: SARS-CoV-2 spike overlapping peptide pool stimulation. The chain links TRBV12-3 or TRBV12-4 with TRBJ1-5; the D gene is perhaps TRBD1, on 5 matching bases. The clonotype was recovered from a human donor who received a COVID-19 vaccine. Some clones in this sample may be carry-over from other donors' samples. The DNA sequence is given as TGTGCCAGCAGTTTCGGGGCGGGGCAGCCCCAGCATTTT. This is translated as CASSFGAGQPQHF.